Listed below are T cell receptor beta chains from one sample, sequenced in a study of blood T cell repertoires in COVID-19. Data came from immunoSEQ multiplex PCR; TCRdb stores just in-frame clones and leaves some out. Found here are fewer than 300,000 clones, about nine tenths of them singletons; the top ten hold roughly 5.9%. Source material: peripheral blood. The receptors come from a woman between 45 and 60 years old with COVID-19, enrolled during active disease. Both conserved end residues are part of each CDR3. D genes are given only for firm matches. Rows give clone size only sometimes, using once, few, many, or a class for an expanded clone.

>.|.|TRBV12-5|TRBJ2-3
CASVFQLADTQYF
TGTGCTAGTGTTTTCCAACTGGCAGATACGCAGTATTTT
>.|.|TRBV7-2|TRBJ2-1
CASSLGANEQFF
TGTGCCAGCAGCTTAGGGGCGAATGAGCAGTTCTTC
>.|TRBD2|TRBV7-2|TRBJ2-7
CASSSAGLAGGNHEQYF
TGTGCCAGCAGCTCCGCGGGACTAGCGGGAGGGAACCACGAGCAGTACTTC
>.|.|TRBV25-1|TRBJ2-1
CASSAEEARRYNEQFF
TGTGCCAGCAGTGCTGAGGAGGCGAGACGCTACAATGAGCAGTTCTTC
>.|.|TRBV5-1|TRBJ1-1
CASSSRGWGLINTEAFF
TGCGCCAGCAGCTCTCGTGGGTGGGGGCTTATCAACACTGAAGCTTTCTTT
>once|TRBD2|TRBV11-3|TRBJ2-1
CASSLGLADSYEQFF
TGTGCCAGCAGCTTAGGTCTAGCGGATAGCTATGAGCAGTTCTTC
>.|.|TRBV19|TRBJ2-1
CASSISSYNEQFF
TGTGCCAGTAGTATTAGCTCCTACAATGAGCAGTTCTTC
>.|.|TRBV21-1|TRBJ2-3
CASSPPSTSMDTQYF
TGTGCCAGCAGCCCACCCTCGACTAGTATGGATACGCAGTATTTT
>once|.|TRBV25-1|TRBJ2-7
CASSDWATSYEQYF
TGTGCCAGCAGTGACTGGGCCACCTCCTACGAGCAGTACTTC
>.|TRBD2|TRBV7-9|TRBJ2-1
CASSPRWTSGMDEQFF
TGTGCCAGCAGCCCTCGATGGACTAGCGGTATGGATGAGCAGTTCTTC
>.|.|TRBV5-4|TRBJ2-7
CASSFGSYNEQYF
TGTGCCAGCAGCTTCGGGAGTTATAACGAGCAGTACTTC
>once|TRBD2|TRBV4-3|TRBJ2-1
CASSQGGGRANNEQFF
TGCGCCAGCAGCCAAGGAGGCGGGAGGGCCAACAATGAGCAGTTCTTC
>.|.|TRBV2|TRBJ1-1
CASSSAVAGTEAFF
TGTGCCAGCAGTTCAGCGGTGGCGGGCACTGAAGCTTTCTTT
>.|TRBD1|TRBV11-2|TRBJ1-1
CASSFGQGAEAFF
TGTGCCAGCAGCTTTGGACAGGGAGCTGAAGCTTTCTTT
>.|.|TRBV5-1|TRBJ2-1
CASSTGQMGDEQFF
TGCGCCAGCAGCACTGGACAGATGGGGGATGAGCAGTTCTTC
>.|.|TRBV21-1|TRBJ2-1
CASSKYGGGPKVITYNEQFF
TGTGCCAGCAGCAAATATGGCGGGGGGCCCAAAGTAATCACCTACAATGAGCAGTTCTTC
>.|TRBD1|TRBV7-9|TRBJ2-1
CASSPWYGQGVNEQFF
TGTGCCAGCAGTCCGTGGTATGGGCAGGGGGTCAATGAGCAGTTCTTC
>.|.|TRBV25-1|TRBJ2-3
CASSESGGGPVQDTQYF
TGTGCCAGCAGTGAATCGGGGGGCGGGCCAGTTCAGGATACGCAGTATTTT
>.|.|TRBV5-1|TRBJ1-1
CASSLIWQGGGTEAFF
TGCGCCAGCAGCTTGATCTGGCAGGGAGGAGGCACTGAAGCTTTCTTT
>.|TRBD1|TRBV18|TRBJ1-1
CASSLKQGATEAFF
TGTGCCAGCTCACTCAAACAGGGGGCGACTGAAGCTTTCTTT
>.|TRBD1|TRBV6-5|TRBJ1-1
CASSYSMTGGTEAFF
TGTGCCAGCAGTTACTCAATGACAGGGGGCACTGAAGCTTTCTTT
>.|TRBD1|TRBV6-5|TRBJ2-5
CASRPPTGDGTQYF
TGTGCCAGCAGACCACCGACAGGGGATGGGACCCAGTACTTC
>.|.|TRBV30|TRBJ2-2
CAWRRINTGELFF
TGTGCCTGGAGGAGGATTAACACCGGGGAGCTGTTTTTT
>.|TRBD2|TRBV19|TRBJ2-4
CASTSTSGRVLGAKNIQYF
TGTGCCAGTACCTCAACTAGCGGGAGGGTCCTAGGAGCCAAAAACATTCAGTACTTC
>.|TRBD1|TRBV6-5|TRBJ2-3
CATRTGDTDTQYF
TGTGCCACCCGGACAGGGGACACAGATACGCAGTATTTT
>.|.|TRBV9|TRBJ2-5
CASSPGALSVQTQYF
TGTGCCAGCAGCCCTGGGGCCTTAAGTGTGCAGACCCAGTACTTC
>.|.|TRBV7-6|TRBJ1-2
CASSATRGERIGYTF
TGTGCCAGCAGCGCCACCCGAGGAGAGAGGATCGGCTACACCTTC
>.|TRBD1|TRBV4-1|TRBJ2-7
CASSPFPGQRIYEQYF
TGCGCCAGCAGTCCATTTCCGGGACAGAGAATCTACGAGCAGTACTTC
>.|TRBD1|TRBV6-1|TRBJ1-2
CASSEGDSSFYGYTF
TGTGCCAGCAGTGAGGGGGACAGTTCCTTCTATGGCTACACCTTC
>.|.|TRBV3-1/TRBV3-2|TRBJ2-2
CASSAGYRGLNTGELFF
TGTGCCAGCAGCGCGGGGTACAGGGGCCTGAACACCGGGGAGCTGTTTTTT
>.|TRBD2|TRBV10-3|TRBJ2-7
CAISTRTSGSGYEQYF
TGTGCCATCAGTACCCGGACTAGCGGGAGTGGCTACGAGCAGTACTTC
>.|TRBD1|TRBV20-1|TRBJ2-7
CSASGQGTGANEQYF
TGCAGTGCTAGTGGGCAAGGGACAGGGGCTAACGAGCAGTACTTC
>few|.|TRBV6-6|TRBJ2-3
CASSPFADTQYF
TGTGCCAGCAGCCCGTTCGCGGATACGCAGTATTTT
>.|.|TRBV24-1|TRBJ2-3
CATSDPTQLTDTQYF
TGTGCCACCAGTGACCCGACACAACTCACAGATACGCAGTATTTT
>.|.|TRBV10-3|TRBJ1-4
CAIRAASEKLFF
TGTGCCATCAGGGCTGCCTCCGAAAAACTGTTTTTT
>.|TRBD1|TRBV27|TRBJ2-7
CASSFTGGYEQYF
TGTGCCAGCAGTTTTACAGGGGGCTACGAGCAGTACTTC
>.|.|TRBV15|TRBJ1-1
CATSRGGKIKNTEAFF
TGTGCCACCAGCCGGGGAGGGAAAATCAAGAACACTGAAGCTTTCTTT
>.|.|TRBV9|TRBJ2-4
CASSVATQGDIQYF
TGTGCCAGCAGCGTAGCAACCCAAGGAGACATTCAGTACTTC
>.|TRBD2|TRBV6-2/TRBV6-3|TRBJ2-2
CASSYRGGSGELFF
TGTGCCAGCAGTTATCGAGGCGGGAGCGGGGAGCTGTTTTTT
>.|.|TRBV5-1|TRBJ1-6
CASSFQGFGNSPLHF
TGCGCCAGCAGCTTCCAGGGTTTTGGTAATTCACCCCTCCACTTT
>.|.|TRBV19|TRBJ1-2
CASSSGGSGNYGYTF
TGTGCCAGTAGTTCGGGAGGATCGGGTAACTATGGCTACACCTTC
>once|.|TRBV5-6|TRBJ2-7
CASSFGTGLSSYEQYF
TGTGCCAGCAGTTTTGGAACAGGGTTGAGCTCCTACGAGCAGTACTTC
>.|.|TRBV11-2|TRBJ1-2
CASSLIPQVNYGYTF
TGTGCCAGCAGCTTAATTCCACAGGTTAACTATGGCTACACCTTC
>.|TRBD1|TRBV3-1/TRBV3-2|TRBJ2-1
CASRSGTGYPLGSYNEQFF
TGTGCCAGCAGATCCGGGACAGGGTACCCCTTGGGGTCCTACAATGAGCAGTTCTTC
>.|.|TRBV5-4|TRBJ1-6
CASTLGGLNSPLHF
TGTGCCAGCACCCTTGGAGGGCTCAATTCACCCCTCCACTTT
>.|TRBD2|TRBV18|TRBJ2-1
CASSFFLAGVLSYNEQFF
TGTGCCAGCTCATTCTTTCTAGCGGGAGTTTTATCCTACAATGAGCAGTTCTTC
>.|TRBD1|TRBV27|TRBJ2-1
CASSPTGTGGGNEQFF
TGTGCCAGCAGTCCCACGGGGACAGGGGGGGGCAATGAGCAGTTCTTC
>.|TRBD2|TRBV2|TRBJ2-3
CASSVLARGTDTQYF
TGTGCCAGCAGCGTACTAGCGAGAGGGACAGATACGCAGTATTTT
>.|.|TRBV29-1|TRBJ2-7
CSPVWIPGYEQYF
TGCAGCCCTGTGTGGATCCCAGGCTACGAGCAGTACTTC
>.|.|TRBV7-3|TRBJ2-1
CASSLDLARNEQFF
TGTGCCAGCAGCTTGGATCTAGCTCGGAATGAGCAGTTCTTC
>.|.|TRBV2|TRBJ1-5
CASRAGLSNQPQHF
TGTGCCAGCAGGGCAGGGCTTAGCAATCAGCCCCAGCATTTT
>.|TRBD2|TRBV4-1|TRBJ2-7
CASSREASGWREQYF
TGCGCCAGCAGCCGAGAAGCTAGCGGATGGCGCGAGCAGTACTTC
>.|.|TRBV29-1|TRBJ1-3
CSVEDLTRTGNTIYF
TGCAGCGTTGAAGATCTGACCAGGACTGGAAACACCATATATTTT
>.|.|TRBV2|TRBJ2-2
CASSVLLNTGELFF
TGTGCCAGCAGTGTACTTTTGAACACCGGGGAGCTGTTTTTT
>once|TRBD2|TRBV3-1/TRBV3-2|TRBJ2-5
CASSQKEEGTSAQETQYF
TGTGCCAGCAGCCAAAAAGAAGAGGGGACTAGCGCCCAAGAGACCCAGTACTTC